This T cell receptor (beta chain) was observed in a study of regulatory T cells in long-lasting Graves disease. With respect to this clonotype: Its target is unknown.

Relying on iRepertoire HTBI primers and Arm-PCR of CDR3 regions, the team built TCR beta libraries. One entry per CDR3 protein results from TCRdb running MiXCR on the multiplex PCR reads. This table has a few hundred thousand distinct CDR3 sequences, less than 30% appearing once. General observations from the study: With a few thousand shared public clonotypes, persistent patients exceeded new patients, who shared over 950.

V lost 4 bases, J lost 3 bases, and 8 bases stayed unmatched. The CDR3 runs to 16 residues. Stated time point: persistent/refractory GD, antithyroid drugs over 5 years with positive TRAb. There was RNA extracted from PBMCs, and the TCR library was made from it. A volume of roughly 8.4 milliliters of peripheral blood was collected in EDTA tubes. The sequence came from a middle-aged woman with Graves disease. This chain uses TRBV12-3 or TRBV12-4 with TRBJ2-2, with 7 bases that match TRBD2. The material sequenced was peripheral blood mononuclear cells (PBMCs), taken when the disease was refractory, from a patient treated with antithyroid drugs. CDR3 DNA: TGTGCCAGCAGTTCCTTCGGGGGAGGGGACACCGGGGAGCTGTTTTTT. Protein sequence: CASSSFGGGDTGELFF.